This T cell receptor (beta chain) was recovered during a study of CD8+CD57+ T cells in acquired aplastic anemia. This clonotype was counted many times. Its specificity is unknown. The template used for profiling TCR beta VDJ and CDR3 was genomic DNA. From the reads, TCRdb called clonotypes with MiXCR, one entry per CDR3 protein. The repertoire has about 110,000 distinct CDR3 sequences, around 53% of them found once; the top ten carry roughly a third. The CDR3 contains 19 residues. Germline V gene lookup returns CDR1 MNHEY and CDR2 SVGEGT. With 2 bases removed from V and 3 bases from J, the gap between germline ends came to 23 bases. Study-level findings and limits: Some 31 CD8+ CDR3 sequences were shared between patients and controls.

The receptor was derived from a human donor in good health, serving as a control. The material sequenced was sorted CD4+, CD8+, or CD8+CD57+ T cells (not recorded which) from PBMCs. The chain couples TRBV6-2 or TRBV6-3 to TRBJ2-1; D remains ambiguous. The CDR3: CASSYRPWATVAYYNEQFF. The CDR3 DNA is TGTGCCAGCAGTTACCGTCCGTGGGCTACCGTGGCTTACTACAATGAGCAGTTCTTC.